This T cell receptor beta chain was sequenced during a study of Ad26.COV2.S vaccination and SARS-CoV-2 variants. In the study overall: It was the COV1001 Ad26.COV2.S trial arm that included the donor. The study's findings and limits: Vaccine recipients had higher spike-specific TCR breadth than placebo recipients. Measurements of TCR breadth and depth may have given underestimates of the total T cell responses. Breadth of non-spike TCRs did not differ between vaccinees and placebo recipients.

Points on this clone: Its antigen is not identified.

Profiling relied on immunoSEQ multiplex PCR, and the TCRdb table lists in-frame clones only, not all of them. This sample carries hundreds of thousands of clones, roughly 90% of them seen once, and the ten largest clones take about 1.5%. Stated treatment: 15 to 20 received Ad26.COV2.S at low or high dose, single or two shots; roughly five received placebo; per-sample allocation not given. It was on day 63 after the first vaccine or placebo injection that samples were taken. This CDR3 comprises 13 residues. Germline CDR1 is SEHNR and CDR2 is FQNEAQ (reference sequence). Trimming stripped 8 bases from V and 7 bases from J, with 14 bases between.

The V and J genes are TRBV7-9 and TRBJ2-2; D perhaps matches TRBD1 (6 bases). The origin of this receptor is a person between 18 and 65 years old who received the Ad26.COV2.S COVID-19 vaccine or a placebo. The sample here was peripheral blood, taken in a trial of Ad26.COV2.S vaccine versus placebo. The CDR3 loop reads CASCLGADGELFF. The CDR3 coding sequence is TGTGCCAGCTGCCTGGGGGCGGACGGGGAGCTGTTTTTT.